This T cell receptor beta chain was recorded in a study of T cell responses to AZD1222 COVID-19 vaccine. Trimming shortened V by 3 bases and J by 6 bases, and 12 bases separated the two germline ends. Germline V CDR1 and CDR2: MNHEY, SMNVEV (reference sequence). CDR3 length equals 13 residues. Libraries were prepared by immunoSEQ multiplex PCR; TCRdb keeps only in-frame clonotypes and omits some of them. The repertoire holds about 110,000 clones, with over 90% as singletons. Whole-study results and caveats: There were mostly white British donors and more females than males, and clonal diversity was possibly underestimated.

Comment on this clone: Antigen unknown.

J is TRBJ2-7 and V is TRBV27, with unresolved D. Sequencing used peripheral blood, obtained 28 days after the second AZD1222 dose. The receptor's source is an adult who received the AZD1222 COVID-19 vaccine. CDR3 DNA: TGTGCCAGCAGTTTCGGCGGTGCTGGCGAGCAGTACTTC. Its protein product is CASSFGGAGEQYF.